This T cell receptor beta chain was sequenced in a study of T-cell memory formation after mild COVID-19. With 5 bases removed from V and 0 bases from J, the gap between germline ends came to 8 bases. Germline values: CDR1 SEHNR, CDR2 FQNEAQ (reference sequence). The CDR3 runs to 14 residues. After 5'RACE with constant-segment primers, TCR alpha and TCR beta cDNA libraries carrying sample barcodes and UMIs were obtained. TCRdb used MiXCR to reprocess the 5' RACE reads, holding one entry per CDR3 protein. The table records a few hundred thousand distinct CDR3 sequences, 20% to 25% of them present only once.

Sequences were obtained from PBMCs or a T cell subset sorted from them (not recorded which). The source is a man aged 18 to 30 who had mild COVID-19 (a few samples of this study predate the infection). Cell type and time point are not known. The chain has TRBV7-9 and TRBJ1-5, with D hard to call. CDR3 protein: CASSPQSSNQPQHF. CDR3 DNA sequence: TGTGCCAGCAGCCCACAGTCTAGCAATCAGCCCCAGCATTTT.